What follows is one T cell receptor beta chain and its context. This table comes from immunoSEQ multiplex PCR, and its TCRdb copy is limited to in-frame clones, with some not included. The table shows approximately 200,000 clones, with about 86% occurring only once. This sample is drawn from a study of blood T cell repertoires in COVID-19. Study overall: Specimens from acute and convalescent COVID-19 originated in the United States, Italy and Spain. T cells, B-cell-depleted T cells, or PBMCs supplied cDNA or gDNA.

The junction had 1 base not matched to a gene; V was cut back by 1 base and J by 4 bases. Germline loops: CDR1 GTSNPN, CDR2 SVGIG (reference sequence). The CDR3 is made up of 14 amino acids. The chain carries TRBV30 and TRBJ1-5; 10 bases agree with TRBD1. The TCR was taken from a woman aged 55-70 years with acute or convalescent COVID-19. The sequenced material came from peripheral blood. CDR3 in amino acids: CAWSGTGGNQPQHF. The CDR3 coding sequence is TGTGCCTGGAGTGGGACAGGGGGGAATCAGCCCCAGCATTTT. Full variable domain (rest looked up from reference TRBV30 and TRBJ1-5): SQTIHQWPATLVQPVGSPLSLECTVEGTSNPNLYWYRQAAGRGLQLLFYSVGIGQISSEVPQNLSASRPQDRQFILSSKKLLLSDSGFYLCAWSGTGGNQPQHFGDGTRLSIL.